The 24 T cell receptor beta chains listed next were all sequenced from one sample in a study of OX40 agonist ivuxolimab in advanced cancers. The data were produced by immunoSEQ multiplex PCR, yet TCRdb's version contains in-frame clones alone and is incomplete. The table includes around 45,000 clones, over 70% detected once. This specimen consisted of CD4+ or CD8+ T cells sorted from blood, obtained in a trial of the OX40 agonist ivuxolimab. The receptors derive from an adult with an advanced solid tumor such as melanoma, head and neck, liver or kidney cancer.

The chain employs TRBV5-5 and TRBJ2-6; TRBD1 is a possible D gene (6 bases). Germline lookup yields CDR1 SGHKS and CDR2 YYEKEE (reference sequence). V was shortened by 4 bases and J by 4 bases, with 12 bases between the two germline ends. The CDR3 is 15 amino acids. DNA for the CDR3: TGTGCCAGCAGCCTGACAGGTTCCGGGGCCAACGTCCTGACTTTC. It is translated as CASSLTGSGANVLTF.

CDR3 in amino acids: CASSPGGRNTGELFF. CDR3 coding DNA: TGTGCCAGCAGCCCAGGGGGGAGGAACACCGGGGAGCTGTTTTTT. The genes are TRBV7-9 and TRBJ2-2, with a weak D call TRBD1 (7 bases). In germline, CDR1 is SEHNR, CDR2 FQNEAQ (reference sequence). Trimming removed 5 bases at V and 1 base at J, with 11 bases between. This CDR3 comprises 15 residues.

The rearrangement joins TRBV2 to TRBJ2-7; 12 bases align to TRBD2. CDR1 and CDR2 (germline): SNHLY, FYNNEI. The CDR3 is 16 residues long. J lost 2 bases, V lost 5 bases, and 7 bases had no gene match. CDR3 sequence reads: CASSITSGRRTYEQYF. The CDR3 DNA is TGTGCCAGCAGTATTACTAGCGGGAGGAGGACCTACGAGCAGTACTTC.

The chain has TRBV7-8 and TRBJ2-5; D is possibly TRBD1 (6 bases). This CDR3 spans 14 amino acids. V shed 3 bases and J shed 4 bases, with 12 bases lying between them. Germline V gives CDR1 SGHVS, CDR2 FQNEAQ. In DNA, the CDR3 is TGTGCCAGCAGCTTCCCGCAGGGGAGAGAGACCCAGTACTTC. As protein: CASSFPQGRETQYF.

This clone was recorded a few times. This CDR3 is CASSRHQLISGNTIYF. CDR3 in DNA: TGTGCCAGCAGTCGACACCAACTCATCTCTGGAAACACCATATATTTT. The chain couples TRBV14 to TRBJ1-3, with no clear D. This CDR3 has 16 residues. V shed 6 bases and J shed 0 bases, with 15 bases lying between them. From germline, CDR1 is SGHDN and CDR2 FVKESK.

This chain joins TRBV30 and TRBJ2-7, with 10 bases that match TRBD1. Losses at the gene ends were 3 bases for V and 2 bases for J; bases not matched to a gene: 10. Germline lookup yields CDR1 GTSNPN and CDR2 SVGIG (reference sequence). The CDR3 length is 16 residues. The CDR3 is CAWSKPAGQGPYEQYF. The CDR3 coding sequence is TGTGCCTGGAGCAAACCCGCGGGACAGGGGCCCTACGAGCAGTACTTC.

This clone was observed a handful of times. CDR3 amino acids: CAWTPQRTEAFF. The DNA for the CDR3 is TGTGCCTGGACCCCCCAGCGGACTGAAGCTTTCTTT. This chain connects TRBV30 to TRBJ1-1; D not certain. The CDR3 totals 12 residues. The V gene's germline CDR1 is GTSNPN and CDR2 SVGIG (reference sequence). Trimming removed 4 bases at V and 5 bases at J, with 11 bases between.

As DNA, the CDR3 is TGCGCCAGCAGCTTGGGACTAGCGAAGAACACAGATACGCAGTATTTT. It yields the protein CASSLGLAKNTDTQYF. The chain recombines TRBV5-1 with TRBJ2-3; 8 bases line up with TRBD2. The CDR3 is 16 amino acids. Germline V gene lookup returns CDR1 SGHRS and CDR2 YFSETQ. J was trimmed by 2 bases and V by 0 bases; bases with no gene match: 5. Full variable domain (remainder filled in from reference TRBV5-1 and TRBJ2-3): KAGVTQTPRYLIKTRGQQVTLSCSPISGHRSVSWYQQTPGQGLQFLFEYFSETQRNKGNFPGRFSGRQFSNSRSEMNVSTLELGDSALYLCASSLGLAKNTDTQYFGPGTRLTVL.

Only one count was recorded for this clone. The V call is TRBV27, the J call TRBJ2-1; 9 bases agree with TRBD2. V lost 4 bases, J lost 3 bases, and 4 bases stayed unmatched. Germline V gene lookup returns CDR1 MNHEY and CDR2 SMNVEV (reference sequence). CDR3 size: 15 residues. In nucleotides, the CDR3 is TGTGCCAGCAGTTCGGGACTAGCCAACTACAATGAGCAGTTCTTC. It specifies CASSSGLANYNEQFF.

CDR3 loop: CASSLGGTLRETQYF. CDR3 sequence (DNA): TGTGCCAGCAGTTTGGGCGGCACCCTCCGAGAGACCCAGTACTTC. The gene calls are TRBV28 and TRBJ2-5, with D uncertain. CDR1 and CDR2 (germline): MDHEN, SYDVKM. V was cut by 3 bases and J by 4 bases, with 15 bases left in between. This CDR3 is built from 15 residues.

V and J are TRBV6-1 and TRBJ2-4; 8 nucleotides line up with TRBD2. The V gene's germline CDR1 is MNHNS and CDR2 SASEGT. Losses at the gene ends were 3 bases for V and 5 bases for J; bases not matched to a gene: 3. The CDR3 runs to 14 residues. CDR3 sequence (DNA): TGTGCCAGCAGTGAGCGGGGGGATGAAAACATTCAGTACTTC. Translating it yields CASSERGDENIQYF.

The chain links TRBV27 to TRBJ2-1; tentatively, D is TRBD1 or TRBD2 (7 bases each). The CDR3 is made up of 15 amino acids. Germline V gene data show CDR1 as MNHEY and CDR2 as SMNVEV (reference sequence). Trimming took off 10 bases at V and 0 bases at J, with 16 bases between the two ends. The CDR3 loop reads CATHPGGGSYNEQFF. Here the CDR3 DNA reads TGTGCCACGCATCCAGGGGGGGGCTCCTACAATGAGCAGTTCTTC.

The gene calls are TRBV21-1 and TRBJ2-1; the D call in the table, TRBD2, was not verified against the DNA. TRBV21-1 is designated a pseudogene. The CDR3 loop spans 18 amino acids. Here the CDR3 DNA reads TGTGCCAGCAGCAAAACCCTGACTACCGGGAGAGCATACAATGAGCAGTTCTTC. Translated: CASSKTLTTGRAYNEQFF.

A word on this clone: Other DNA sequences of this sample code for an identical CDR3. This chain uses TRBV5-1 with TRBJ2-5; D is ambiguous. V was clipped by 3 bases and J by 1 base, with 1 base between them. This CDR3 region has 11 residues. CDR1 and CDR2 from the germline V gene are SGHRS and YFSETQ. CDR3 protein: CASSSQETQYF. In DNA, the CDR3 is TGCGCCAGCAGCTCCCAAGAGACCCAGTACTTC.

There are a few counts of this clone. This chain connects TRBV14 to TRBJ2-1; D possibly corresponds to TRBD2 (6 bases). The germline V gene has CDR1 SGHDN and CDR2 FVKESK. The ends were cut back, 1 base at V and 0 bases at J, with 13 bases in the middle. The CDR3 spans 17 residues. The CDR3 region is CASSQGVGLTSYNEQFF. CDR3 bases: TGTGCCAGCAGCCAAGGGGTCGGACTAACCTCCTACAATGAGCAGTTCTTC. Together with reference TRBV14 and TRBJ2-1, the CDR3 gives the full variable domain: EAGVTQFPSHSVIEKGQTVTLRCDPISGHDNLYWYRRVMGKEIKFLLHFVKESKQDESGMPNNRFLAERTGGTYSTLKVQPAELEDSGVYFCASSQGVGLTSYNEQFFGPGTRLTVL.

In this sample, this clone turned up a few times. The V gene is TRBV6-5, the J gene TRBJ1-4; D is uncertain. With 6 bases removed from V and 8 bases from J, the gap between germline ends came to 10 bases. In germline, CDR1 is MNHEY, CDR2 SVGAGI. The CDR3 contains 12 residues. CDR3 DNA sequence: TGTGCCAGCAGACGTCTCGGGGAAAAACTGTTTTTT. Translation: CASRRLGEKLFF.

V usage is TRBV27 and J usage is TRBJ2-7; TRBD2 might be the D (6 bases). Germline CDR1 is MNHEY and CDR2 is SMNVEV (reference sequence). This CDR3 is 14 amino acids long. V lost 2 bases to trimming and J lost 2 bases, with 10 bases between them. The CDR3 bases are TGTGCCAGCAGTTTAAATCGCGGGACCTACGAGCAGTACTTC. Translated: CASSLNRGTYEQYF.

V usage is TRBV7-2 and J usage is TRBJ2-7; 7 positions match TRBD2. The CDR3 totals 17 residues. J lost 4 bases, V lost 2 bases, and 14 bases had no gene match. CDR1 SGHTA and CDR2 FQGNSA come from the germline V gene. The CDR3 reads CASSLTAVGGSRYEQYF. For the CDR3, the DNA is TGTGCCAGCAGCTTAACAGCGGTGGGCGGGAGTAGGTACGAGCAGTACTTC.

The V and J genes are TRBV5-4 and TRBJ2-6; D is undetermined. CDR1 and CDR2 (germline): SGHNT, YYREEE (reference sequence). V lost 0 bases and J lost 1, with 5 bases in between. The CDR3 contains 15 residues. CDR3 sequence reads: CASSLDSSGANVLTF. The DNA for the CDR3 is TGTGCCAGCAGCTTGGACAGTTCTGGGGCCAACGTCCTGACTTTC. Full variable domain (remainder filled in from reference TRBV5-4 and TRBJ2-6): ETGVTQSPTHLIKTRGQQVTLRCSSQSGHNTVSWYQQALGQGPQFIFQYYREEENGRGNFPPRFSGLQFPNYSSELNVNALELDDSALYLCASSLDSSGANVLTFGAGSRLTVL.

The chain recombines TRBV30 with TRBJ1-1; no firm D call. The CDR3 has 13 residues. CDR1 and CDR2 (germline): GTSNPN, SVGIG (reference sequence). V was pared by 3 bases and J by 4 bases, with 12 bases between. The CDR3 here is CAWRAPVGTEAFF. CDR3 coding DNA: TGTGCCTGGAGAGCCCCGGTCGGCACTGAAGCTTTCTTT.

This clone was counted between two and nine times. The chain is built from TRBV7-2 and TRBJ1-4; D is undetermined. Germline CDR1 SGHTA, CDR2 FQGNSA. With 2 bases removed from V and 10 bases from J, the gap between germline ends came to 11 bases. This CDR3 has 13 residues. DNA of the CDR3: TGTGCCAGCAGCTTAAGTATCCCCGGAAAACTGTTTTTT. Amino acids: CASSLSIPGKLFF.

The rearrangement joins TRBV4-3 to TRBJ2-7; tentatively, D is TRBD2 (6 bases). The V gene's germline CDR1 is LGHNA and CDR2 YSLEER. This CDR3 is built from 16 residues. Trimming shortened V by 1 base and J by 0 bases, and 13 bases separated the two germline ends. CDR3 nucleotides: TGCGCCAGCAGCCAAGGGTTGGGAGGAAGCTCCTACGAGCAGTACTTC. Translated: CASSQGLGGSSYEQYF.

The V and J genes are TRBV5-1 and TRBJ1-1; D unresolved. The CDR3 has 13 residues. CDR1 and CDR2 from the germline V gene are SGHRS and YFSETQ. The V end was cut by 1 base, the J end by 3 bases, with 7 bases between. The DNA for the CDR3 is TGCGCCAGCAGCTTGCCCGAGTACACTGAAGCTTTCTTT. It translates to CASSLPEYTEAFF.

CDR3 amino acids: CASSPTGTGASSGNTIYF. The CDR3, as DNA: TGCGCCAGCAGCCCAACCGGGACAGGGGCGAGCTCTGGAAACACCATATATTTT. The rearrangement uses TRBV5-1 and TRBJ1-3; 10 bases align to TRBD1. The CDR3 runs 18 residues. Germline loops: CDR1 SGHRS, CDR2 YFSETQ. With V trimmed by 4 bases and J by 0 bases, 10 bases remained unmatched.